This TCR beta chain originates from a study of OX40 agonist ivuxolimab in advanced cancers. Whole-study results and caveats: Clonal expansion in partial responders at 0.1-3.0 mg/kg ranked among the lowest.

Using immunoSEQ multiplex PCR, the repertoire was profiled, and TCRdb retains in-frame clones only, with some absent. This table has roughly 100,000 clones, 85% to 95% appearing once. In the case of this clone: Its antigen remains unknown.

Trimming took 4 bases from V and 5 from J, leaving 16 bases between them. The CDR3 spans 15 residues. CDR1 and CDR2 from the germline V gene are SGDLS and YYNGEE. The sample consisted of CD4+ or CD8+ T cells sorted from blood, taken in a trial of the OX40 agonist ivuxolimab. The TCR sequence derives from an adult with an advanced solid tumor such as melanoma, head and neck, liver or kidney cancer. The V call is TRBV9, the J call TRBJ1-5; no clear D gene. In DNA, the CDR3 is TGTGCCAGCAGCACCTTTGGTTTATCCGATCAGCCCCAGCATTTT. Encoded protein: CASSTFGLSDQPQHF.